This TCR beta chain was sequenced for a study of blood T cell repertoires in COVID-19. As for the study in general: Sample material is recorded as cDNA or gDNA derived from T cells, B-cell-depleted T cells, or PBMCs.

Libraries were prepared by immunoSEQ multiplex PCR; TCRdb keeps only in-frame clonotypes and omits some of them. The sample gives around 180,000 clones, 70% to 90% of which show up once; 9.8% is in the top ten. The CDR3 length is 19 residues. From germline, CDR1 is MNHEY and CDR2 SVGEGT. V shed 0 bases and J 2 bases; nucleotides not matched to a gene: 12. Sample: peripheral blood. The clonotype comes from a woman older than 75 with acute or convalescent COVID-19. The chain joins TRBV6-2 or TRBV6-3 to TRBJ1-5, with 8 bases that match TRBD1. As DNA, the CDR3 is TGTGCCAGCAGTTACTCGATGTTGTGGGACAGGAACGGCAATCAGCCCCAGCATTTT. Amino acid sequence: CASSYSMLWDRNGNQPQHF.